The 17 T cell receptor beta chains in this list originate from one sample, sequenced in a study of beta chain features in type 1 diabetes. What was sequenced were expressed TCRB transcripts, since all of the isolated RNA had been reverse transcribed. Libraries were prepared by immunoSEQ multiplex PCR; TCRdb keeps only in-frame clonotypes and omits some of them. The table records approximately 160,000 clones, 7.5% to 9.5% of them present only once. Sequenced: central memory CD4+ T cells from blood. The receptor set was obtained from a woman under 30 in good health.

This clone was counted between two and nine times. V is TRBV7-2 and J is TRBJ1-1; 11 bases map to TRBD1. The CDR3 totals 16 residues. Germline assignment: CDR1 SGHTA and CDR2 FQGNSA. Unmatched junction bases numbered 10, after V lost 5 bases and J lost 5 bases. The CDR3 DNA reads TGTGCCAGCAGCCGGACAGGGGGCGCGTGGAGGACTGAAGCTTTCTTT. Translation gives CASSRTGGAWRTEAFF.

This clone showed up just a few times. The V gene is TRBV5-4, the J gene TRBJ2-3; a weak D match, TRBD2 (6 bases). The V gene lost 2 bases and the J gene lost 1 base, with 11 bases spanning the gap. This CDR3 has 15 residues. Looked up from germline, CDR1 is SGHNT and CDR2 is YYREEE (reference sequence). CDR3 sequence: CASSFGGLGTDTQYF. The CDR3 nucleotides are TGTGCCAGCAGCTTCGGGGGTCTAGGCACAGATACGCAGTATTTT.

This chain links TRBV4-3 with TRBJ1-6; possibly TRBD1 for D (5 bases). Germline CDR1 is LGHNA and CDR2 is YSLEER. Trimming cost V 0 bases and J 7 bases, with 10 bases left between them. This CDR3 spans 15 amino acids. CDR3 amino acids: CASSQDHRQNSPLHF. CDR3 coding DNA: TGCGCCAGCAGCCAAGATCACCGACAGAATTCACCCCTCCACTTT.

The chain combines TRBV11-1 with TRBJ2-6; D is perhaps TRBD2 (5 bases). V was pared by 2 bases and J by 0 bases, with 5 bases between. CDR1 SGHAT and CDR2 FQDESV come from the germline V gene (reference sequence). The CDR3 has 15 residues. CDR3 residues: CASSLRDSGANVLTF. In DNA, the CDR3 is TGTGCCAGCAGCTTACGGGACTCTGGGGCCAACGTCCTGACTTTC.

In DNA, the CDR3 is TGTGCCAGCGGTAGAGGCTCCGAAGAGACCCAGTACTTC. As protein: CASGRGSEETQYF. The V and J genes are TRBV14 and TRBJ2-5; D not certain. Per germline, CDR1 SGHDN and CDR2 FVKESK. The CDR3 has 13 amino acids. Trimming took off 8 bases at V and 3 bases at J, with 13 bases between the two ends.

The J gene is TRBJ2-5, the V gene TRBV30; the D gene is possibly TRBD2 (6 bases). V dropped 2 bases and J dropped 4 bases, with 11 bases sitting between them. The CDR3 is 13 residues long. CDR1 and CDR2 (germline): GTSNPN, SVGIG (reference sequence). Here the CDR3 DNA reads TGTGCCTGGAGTCGGGATAGCGGAGAGACCCAGTACTTC. This translates into CAWSRDSGETQYF.

This clone was seen only a few times. The chain combines TRBV18 with TRBJ2-3; 7 nucleotides line up with TRBD2. J gave up 8 bases and V 3 bases, and 8 bases lay outside the gene matches. This CDR3 comprises 14 residues. Germline CDR1 and CDR2: KGHSH and LQKENI. CDR3 bases: TGTGCCAGCTCACCTCTAGCGGACGGCGGTACGCAGTATTTT. Translation gives CASSPLADGGTQYF.

The chain is built from TRBV6-5 and TRBJ2-1; a possible D gene is TRBD1 (5 bases). From germline, CDR1 is MNHEY and CDR2 SVGAGI. V was pared by 5 bases and J by 10 bases, with 12 bases between. CDR3 length: 12 amino acids. CDR3 loop: CASSEVRQEQFF. Written as DNA, the CDR3 is TGTGCCAGCAGTGAAGTTCGACAGGAGCAGTTCTTC.

The rearrangement links TRBV11-2 to TRBJ2-5; 8 nucleotides align to TRBD2. The J segment lost 2 bases and the V segment lost 2 bases, leaving 1 base of the junction unmatched. The germline gives CDR1 SGHAT, CDR2 FQNNGV. This CDR3 spans 14 amino acids. CDR3 loop: CASSLTGGQETQYF. DNA of the CDR3: TGTGCCAGCAGCTTAACGGGGGGGCAAGAGACCCAGTACTTC.

This clone was found many times. V is TRBV7-9 and J is TRBJ2-5; 10 bases align to TRBD2. The CDR3 is 17 residues long. CDR1 is SEHNR and CDR2 is FQNEAQ in the germline V gene (reference sequence). The J segment lost 4 bases and the V segment lost 7 bases, leaving 15 bases of the junction unmatched. The CDR3 loop is CASTKYLLAGNIETQYF. The CDR3 coding sequence is TGTGCCAGCACCAAGTATCTACTAGCGGGGAACATAGAGACCCAGTACTTC.

This clone appeared a few times. V gene TRBV19 combines with J gene TRBJ2-1; tentatively, D is TRBD2 (5 bases). The germline gives CDR1 LNHDA, CDR2 SQIVND (reference sequence). The CDR3 has 18 amino acids. Trimming took 5 bases from V and 9 from J, leaving 29 bases between them. This chain's CDR3 is CASSLPLAGQTKPVEQFF. The CDR3 bases are TGTGCCAGTAGTCTCCCGCTGGCGGGCCAAACCAAACCGGTTGAGCAGTTCTTC.

The genes are TRBV5-4 and TRBJ2-1; 13 bases map to TRBD2. Germline CDR1 reads SGHNT; CDR2 reads YYREEE (reference sequence). The V gene end was trimmed by 4 bases and the J gene end by 4 bases; junction bases not matched to a gene: 2. The CDR3 has 15 amino acids. CDR3 protein: CASSRGLAGYNEQFF. Here the CDR3 DNA reads TGTGCCAGCAGCCGGGGACTAGCGGGATACAATGAGCAGTTCTTC.

The chain employs TRBV5-1 and TRBJ1-4, with 7 positions matching TRBD1. CDR1 SGHRS and CDR2 YFSETQ come from the germline V gene. The J segment lost 4 bases and the V segment lost 5 bases, leaving 2 bases of the junction unmatched. There are 13 residues in the CDR3. Here the CDR3 reads CASRQGSNEKLFF. CDR3 coding DNA: TGCGCCAGCAGACAGGGGAGTAATGAAAAACTGTTTTTT.

This clone was seen more than once but under ten times. This rearrangement joins TRBV18 to TRBJ2-2, with D unclear. CDR1 and CDR2 (germline): KGHSH, LQKENI. The V gene lost 3 bases and the J gene lost 5 bases, with 10 bases spanning the gap. The CDR3 is made up of 14 amino acids. The CDR3 coding sequence is TGTGCCAGCTCACCCCCTACCCCGACCGGGGAGCTGTTTTTT. Residues: CASSPPTPTGELFF.

This sequence joins TRBV30 and TRBJ2-1, with D perhaps matching TRBD2 (6 bases). The CDR3 has 14 amino acids. CDR1 is GTSNPN, CDR2 SVGIG, per germline (reference sequence). The V gene lost 0 bases and the J gene lost 6 bases, with 12 bases spanning the gap. CDR3 in DNA: TGTGCCTGGAGTGTACAGGAGGGAATCAATGAGCAGTTCTTC. Encoded protein: CAWSVQEGINEQFF.

This clone turned up a few times. The V call is TRBV14, the J call TRBJ1-6; D is unresolved. This CDR3 region has 13 residues. In germline, CDR1 is SGHDN, CDR2 FVKESK. Trimming took 1 base from V and 14 from J, leaving 12 bases between them. In DNA form, the CDR3 reads TGTGCCAGCAGCCAAGGATTGTCGAGCTCCCTCCACTTT. Its protein product is CASSQGLSSSLHF.

This clone was observed a handful of times. The chain recombines TRBV6-5 with TRBJ1-5, with TRBD1 identical over 11 bases. V was clipped by 6 bases and J by 5 bases; unmatched bases: 3. CDR1 is MNHEY and CDR2 is SVGAGI in the germline V gene. This CDR3 comprises 14 residues. The chain's CDR3 is CASRQDRGHQPQHF. CDR3 sequence (DNA): TGTGCCAGCAGACAGGACAGGGGGCATCAGCCCCAGCATTTT.